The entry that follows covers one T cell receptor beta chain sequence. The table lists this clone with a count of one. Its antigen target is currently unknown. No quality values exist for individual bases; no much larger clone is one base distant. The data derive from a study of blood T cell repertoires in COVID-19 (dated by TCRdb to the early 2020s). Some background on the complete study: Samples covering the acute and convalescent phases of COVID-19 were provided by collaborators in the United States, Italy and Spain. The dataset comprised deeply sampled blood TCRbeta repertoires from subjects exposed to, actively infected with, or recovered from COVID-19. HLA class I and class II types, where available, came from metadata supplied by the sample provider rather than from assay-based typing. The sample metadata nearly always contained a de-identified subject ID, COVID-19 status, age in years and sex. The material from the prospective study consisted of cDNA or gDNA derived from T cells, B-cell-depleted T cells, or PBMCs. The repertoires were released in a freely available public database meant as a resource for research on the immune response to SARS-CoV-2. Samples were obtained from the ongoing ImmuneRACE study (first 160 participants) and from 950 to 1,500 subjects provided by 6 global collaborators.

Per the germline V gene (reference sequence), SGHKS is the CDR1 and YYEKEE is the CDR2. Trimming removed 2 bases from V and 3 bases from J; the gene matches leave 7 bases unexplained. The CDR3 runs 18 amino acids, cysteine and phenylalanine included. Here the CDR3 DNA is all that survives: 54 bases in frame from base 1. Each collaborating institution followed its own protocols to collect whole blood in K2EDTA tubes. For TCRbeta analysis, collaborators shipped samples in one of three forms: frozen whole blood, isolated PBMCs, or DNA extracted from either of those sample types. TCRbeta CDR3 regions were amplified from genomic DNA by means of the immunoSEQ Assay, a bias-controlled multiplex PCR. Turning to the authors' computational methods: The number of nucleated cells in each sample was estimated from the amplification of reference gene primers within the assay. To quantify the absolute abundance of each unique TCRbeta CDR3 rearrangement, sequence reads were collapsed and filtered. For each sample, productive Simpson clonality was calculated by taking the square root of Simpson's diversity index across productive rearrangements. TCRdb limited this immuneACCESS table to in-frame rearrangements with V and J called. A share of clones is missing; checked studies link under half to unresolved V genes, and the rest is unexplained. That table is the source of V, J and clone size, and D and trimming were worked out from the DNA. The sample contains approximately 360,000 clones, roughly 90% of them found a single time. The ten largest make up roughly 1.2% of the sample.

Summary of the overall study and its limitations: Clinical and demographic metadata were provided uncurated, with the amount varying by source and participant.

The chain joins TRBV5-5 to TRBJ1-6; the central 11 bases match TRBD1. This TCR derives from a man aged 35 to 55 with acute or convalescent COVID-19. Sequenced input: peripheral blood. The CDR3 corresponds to CASSFRGQGAFYNSPLHF. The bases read TGTGCCAGCAGCTTTAGAGGACAGGGGGCATTCTATAATTCACCCCTCCACTTT.